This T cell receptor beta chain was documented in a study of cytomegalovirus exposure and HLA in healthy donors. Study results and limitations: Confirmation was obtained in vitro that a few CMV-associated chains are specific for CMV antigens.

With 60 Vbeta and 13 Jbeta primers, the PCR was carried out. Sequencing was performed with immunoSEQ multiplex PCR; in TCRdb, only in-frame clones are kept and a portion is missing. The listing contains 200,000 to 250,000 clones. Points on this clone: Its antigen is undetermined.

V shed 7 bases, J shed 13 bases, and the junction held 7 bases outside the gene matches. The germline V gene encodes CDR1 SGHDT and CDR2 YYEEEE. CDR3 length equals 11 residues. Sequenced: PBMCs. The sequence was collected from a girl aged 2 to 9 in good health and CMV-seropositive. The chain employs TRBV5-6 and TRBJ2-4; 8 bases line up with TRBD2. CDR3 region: CASGTEREQYF. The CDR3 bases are TGTGCCAGCGGAACAGAGCGGGAGCAGTACTTC.